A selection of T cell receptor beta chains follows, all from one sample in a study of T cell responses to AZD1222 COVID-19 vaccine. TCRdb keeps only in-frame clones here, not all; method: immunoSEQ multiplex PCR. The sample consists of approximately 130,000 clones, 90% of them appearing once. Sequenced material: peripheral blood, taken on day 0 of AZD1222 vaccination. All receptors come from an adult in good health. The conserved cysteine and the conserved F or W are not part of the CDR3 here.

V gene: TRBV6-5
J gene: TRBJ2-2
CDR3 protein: ARPRTGVCGELF

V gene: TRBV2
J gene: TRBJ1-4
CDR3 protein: ASSEGGEKLF

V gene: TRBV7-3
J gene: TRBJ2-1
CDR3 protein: ASTPGPVVSEQF

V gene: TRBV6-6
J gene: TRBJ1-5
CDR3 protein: ASSLQGGNQPQH

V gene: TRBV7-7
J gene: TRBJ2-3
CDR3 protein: ASSPGLSSTDTQY

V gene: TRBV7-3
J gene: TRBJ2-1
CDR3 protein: ASSLTEGGRGYNEQF

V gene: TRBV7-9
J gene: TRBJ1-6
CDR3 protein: ASTGTGPTSPLH

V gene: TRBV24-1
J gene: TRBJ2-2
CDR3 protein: ATGGPVHTGELF

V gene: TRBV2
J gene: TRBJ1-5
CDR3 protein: ASSEVLNQPQH

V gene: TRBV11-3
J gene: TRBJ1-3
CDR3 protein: ASSLGDTLSGNTIY

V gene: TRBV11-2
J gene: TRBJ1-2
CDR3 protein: ASSTSKGGDREHYGYT

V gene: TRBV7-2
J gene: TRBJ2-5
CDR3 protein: ASSLVVKQETQY

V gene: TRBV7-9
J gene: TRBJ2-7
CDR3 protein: ASSPSGLSYEQY

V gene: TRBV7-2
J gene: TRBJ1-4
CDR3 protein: ASSLTIQGDDEKLF

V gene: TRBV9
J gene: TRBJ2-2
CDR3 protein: ASSVYTGELF

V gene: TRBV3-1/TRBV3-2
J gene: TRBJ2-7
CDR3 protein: ASSLGTGEYEQY

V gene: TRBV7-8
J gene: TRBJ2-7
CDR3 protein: ASSRGQSAYEQY

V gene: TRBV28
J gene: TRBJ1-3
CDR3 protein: ASNALGNTIY

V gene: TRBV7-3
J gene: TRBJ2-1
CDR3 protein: ASSDTSGRAREQF

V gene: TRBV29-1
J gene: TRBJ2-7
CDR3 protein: SVERAGSRNEQY

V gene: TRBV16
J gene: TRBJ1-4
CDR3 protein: ASSQSIGATNEKLF

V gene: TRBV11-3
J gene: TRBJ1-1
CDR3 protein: ASSRGGHQAF

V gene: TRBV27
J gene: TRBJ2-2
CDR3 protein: ASGISALGAGELF

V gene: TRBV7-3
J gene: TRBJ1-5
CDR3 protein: ASSEGVGQPQH

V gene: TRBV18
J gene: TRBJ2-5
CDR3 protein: ASSQPSGRGETQY

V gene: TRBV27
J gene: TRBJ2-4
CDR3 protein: ASSDGQGQWGEVQY

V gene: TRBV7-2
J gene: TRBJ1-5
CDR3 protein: ASSPGLYSNQPQH

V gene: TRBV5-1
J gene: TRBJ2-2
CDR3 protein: ASSLLRTSGGTNTGELF

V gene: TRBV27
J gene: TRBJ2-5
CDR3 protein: ASSFFSGGAFRQETQY